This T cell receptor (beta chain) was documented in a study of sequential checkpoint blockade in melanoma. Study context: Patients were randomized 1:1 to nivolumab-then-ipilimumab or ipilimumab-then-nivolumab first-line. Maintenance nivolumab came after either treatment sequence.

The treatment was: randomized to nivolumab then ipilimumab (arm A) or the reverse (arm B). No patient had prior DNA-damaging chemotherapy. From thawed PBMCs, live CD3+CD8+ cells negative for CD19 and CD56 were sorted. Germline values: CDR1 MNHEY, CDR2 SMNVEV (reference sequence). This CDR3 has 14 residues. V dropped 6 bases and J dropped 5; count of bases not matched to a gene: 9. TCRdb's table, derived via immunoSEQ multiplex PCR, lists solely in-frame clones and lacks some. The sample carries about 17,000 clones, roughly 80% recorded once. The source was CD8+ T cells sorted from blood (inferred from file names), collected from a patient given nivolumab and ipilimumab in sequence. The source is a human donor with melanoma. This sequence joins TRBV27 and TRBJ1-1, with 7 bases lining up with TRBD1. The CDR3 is CASSFTLQGTEAFF. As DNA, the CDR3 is TGTGCCAGCAGCTTTACCTTACAGGGGACTGAAGCTTTCTTT.